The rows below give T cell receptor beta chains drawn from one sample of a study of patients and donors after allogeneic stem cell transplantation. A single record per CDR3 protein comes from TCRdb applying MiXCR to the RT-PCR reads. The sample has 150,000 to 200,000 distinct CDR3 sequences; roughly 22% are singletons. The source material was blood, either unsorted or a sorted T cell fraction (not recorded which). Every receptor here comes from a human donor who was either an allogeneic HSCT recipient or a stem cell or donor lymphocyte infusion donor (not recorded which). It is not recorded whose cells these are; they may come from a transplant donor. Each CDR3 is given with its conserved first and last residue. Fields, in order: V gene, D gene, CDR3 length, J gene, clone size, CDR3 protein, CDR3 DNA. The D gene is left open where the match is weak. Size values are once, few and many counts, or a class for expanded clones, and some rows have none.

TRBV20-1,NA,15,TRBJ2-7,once,CSATVGLQGAYEQYF,TGCAGTGCTACAGTGGGACTTCAAGGCGCCTACGAGCAGTACTTC
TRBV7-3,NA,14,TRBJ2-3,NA,CASSLQGRTDTQYF,TGTGCCAGCAGCTTACAGGGCCGCACAGATACGCAGTATTTT
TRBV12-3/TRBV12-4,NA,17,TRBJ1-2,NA,CASSHIKQRQSPYGYTF,TGTGCCAGCAGTCATATCAAACAGCGACAGAGCCCCTATGGCTACACCTTC
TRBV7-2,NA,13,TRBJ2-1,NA,CASSLTSINEQFF,TGTGCCAGCAGCCTTACTAGCATCAATGAGCAGTTCTTC
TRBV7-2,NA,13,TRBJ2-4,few,CASSPRGVSIQYF,TGTGCCAGCAGTCCTAGGGGAGTTAGCATTCAGTACTTC
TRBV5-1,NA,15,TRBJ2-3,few,CASSQFRDKADTQYF,TGCGCCAGCAGCCAATTCCGGGACAAGGCCGATACGCAGTATTTT
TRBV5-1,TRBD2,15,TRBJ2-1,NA,CASSPLAGVDNEQFF,TGCGCCAGCAGCCCTTTAGCGGGAGTAGACAATGAGCAGTTCTTC
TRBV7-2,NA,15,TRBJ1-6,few,CASSKEQGLGSPLHF,TGTGCCAGCAGCAAAGAACAGGGCCTCGGCTCACCCCTCCACTTT
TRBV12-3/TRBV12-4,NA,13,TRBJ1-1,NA,CASSVSEGGPRFF,TGTGCCAGCAGCGTCTCGGAGGGGGGGCCTCGGTTCTTT
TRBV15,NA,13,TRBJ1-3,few,CATSRKEGNTIYF,TGTGCCACCAGCAGGAAGGAGGGAAACACCATATATTTT
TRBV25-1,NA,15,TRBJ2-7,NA,CASSEWARGTYEQYF,TGTGCCAGCAGTGAATGGGCCAGGGGAACCTACGAGCAGTACTTC
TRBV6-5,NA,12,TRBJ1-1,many,CASSAQGFEAFF,TGTGCCAGCAGTGCGCAGGGTTTTGAAGCTTTCTTT
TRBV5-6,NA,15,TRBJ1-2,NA,CASSLGQIRLYGYTF,TGTGCCAGCAGCTTGGGACAGATACGCCTCTATGGCTACACCTTC
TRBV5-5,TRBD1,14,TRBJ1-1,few,CASSSKWTGLEAFF,TGTGCCAGCAGCTCTAAGTGGACAGGGCTAGAAGCTTTCTTT
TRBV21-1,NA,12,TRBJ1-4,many,CASSKKGEKLFF,TGTGCCAGCAGCAAAAAAGGTGAAAAACTGTTTTTT
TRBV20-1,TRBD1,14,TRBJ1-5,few,CSAPGQGINQPQHF,TGCAGTGCCCCGGGACAGGGGATCAATCAGCCCCAGCATTTT
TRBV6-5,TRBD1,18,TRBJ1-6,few,CASSAGTVLLSYNSPLHF,TGTGCCAGCAGCGCCGGGACAGTTCTTCTTTCCTATAATTCACCCCTCCACTTT
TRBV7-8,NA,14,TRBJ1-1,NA,CASSYRGGGTEAFF,TGTGCCAGCAGCTACCGGGGAGGGGGCACTGAAGCTTTCTTT
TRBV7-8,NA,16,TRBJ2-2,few,CASSLMEGANTGELFF,TGTGCCAGCAGCTTAATGGAGGGCGCGAACACCGGGGAGCTGTTTTTT
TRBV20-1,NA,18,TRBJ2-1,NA,CSARCQRFGLQTYNEQFF,TGCAGTGCTAGATGTCAAAGATTCGGGCTCCAAACCTACAATGAGCAGTTCTTC
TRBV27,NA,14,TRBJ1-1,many,CASSKEGRNTEAFF,TGTGCCAGCAGTAAGGAGGGTAGGAACACTGAAGCTTTCTTT
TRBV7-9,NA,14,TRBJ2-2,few,CASTFTSDSGELFF,TGTGCCAGCACCTTTACATCGGACTCCGGGGAGCTGTTTTTT
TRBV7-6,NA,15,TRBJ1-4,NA,CASSYFYATNEKLFF,TGTGCCAGCAGCTACTTTTATGCAACTAATGAAAAACTGTTTTTT
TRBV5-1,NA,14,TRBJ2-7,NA,CASSGGLPNTEQYF,TGCGCCAGCAGCGGGGGACTCCCAAACACCGAGCAGTACTTC
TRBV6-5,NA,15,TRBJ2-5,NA,CASRTNRANQETQYF,TGTGCCAGCAGAACAAATAGGGCCAACCAAGAGACCCAGTACTTC
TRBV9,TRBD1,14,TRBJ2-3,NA,CASSEGAGTDTQYF,TGTGCCAGCAGCGAGGGGGCAGGCACAGATACGCAGTATTTT
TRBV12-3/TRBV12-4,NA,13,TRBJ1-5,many,CASSQQVNQPQHF,TGTGCCAGCAGTCAACAAGTCAATCAGCCCCAGCATTTT
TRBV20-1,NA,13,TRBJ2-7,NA,CSARDPTYYEQYF,TGCAGTGCTAGGGATCCAACGTACTACGAGCAGTACTTC
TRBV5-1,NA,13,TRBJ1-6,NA,CASSWTANSPLHF,TGCGCCAGCAGCTGGACAGCAAATTCACCCCTCCACTTT
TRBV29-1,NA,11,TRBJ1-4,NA,CSVLAGEKLFF,TGCAGCGTCCTCGCCGGGGAAAAACTGTTTTTT
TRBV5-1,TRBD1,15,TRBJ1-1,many,CASSLRDSMNTEAFF,TGCGCCAGCAGCCTGAGGGACAGCATGAACACTGAAGCTTTCTTT
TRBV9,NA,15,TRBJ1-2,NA,CASSPRFATNYGYTF,TGTGCCAGCAGCCCCCGTTTTGCTACTAACTATGGCTACACCTTC
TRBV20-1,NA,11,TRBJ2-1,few,CSARVNVEQFF,TGCAGTGCTAGAGTGAATGTTGAGCAGTTCTTC
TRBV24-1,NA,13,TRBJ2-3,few,CATSDPDPDTQYF,TGTGCCACCAGTGATCCCGATCCAGATACGCAGTATTTT
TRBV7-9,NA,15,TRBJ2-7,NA,CASSTSDYGEDEQYF,TGTGCCAGCAGCACTAGTGATTATGGTGAGGACGAGCAGTACTTC
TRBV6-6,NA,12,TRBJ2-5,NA,CASSYSRETQYF,TGTGCCAGCAGTTACTCTAGGGAGACCCAGTACTTC
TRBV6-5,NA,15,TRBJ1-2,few,CASSSWKGGVYGYTF,TGTGCCAGCAGTTCTTGGAAGGGAGGGGTCTATGGCTACACCTTC
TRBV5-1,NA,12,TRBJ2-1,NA,CASSLSENEQFF,TGCGCCAGCAGCTTATCGGAAAATGAGCAGTTCTTC
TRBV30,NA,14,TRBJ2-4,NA,CAWYRVLAKNIQYF,TGTGCCTGGTACAGGGTACTAGCCAAAAACATTCAGTACTTC
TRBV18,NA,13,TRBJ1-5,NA,CASSPPGNQPQHF,TGTGCCAGCTCACCCCCAGGGAATCAGCCCCAGCATTTT
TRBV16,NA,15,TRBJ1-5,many,CASSQWGGRDQPQHF,TGTGCCAGCAGCCAATGGGGGGGGCGAGATCAGCCCCAGCATTTT
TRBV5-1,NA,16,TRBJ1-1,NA,CASKRAGEKGETEAFF,TGCGCCAGCAAAAGGGCAGGGGAGAAAGGAGAAACTGAAGCTTTCTTT
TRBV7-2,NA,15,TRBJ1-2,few,CASSLVSRGQYGYTF,TGTGCCAGCAGCTTAGTTTCTAGGGGCCAATATGGCTACACCTTC
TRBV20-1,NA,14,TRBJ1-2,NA,CSASPFGGANGYTF,TGCAGTGCTAGCCCCTTCGGGGGGGCTAATGGCTACACCTTC
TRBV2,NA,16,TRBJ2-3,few,CASIEGTPRDTDTQYF,TGTGCCAGCATTGAGGGAACCCCTAGGGACACAGATACGCAGTATTTT
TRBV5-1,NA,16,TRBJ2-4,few,CASSGGTDIAKNIQYF,TGCGCCAGCAGCGGAGGGACAGACATAGCCAAAAACATTCAGTACTTC
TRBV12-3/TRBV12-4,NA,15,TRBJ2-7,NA,CASSFWDRDTYEQYF,TGTGCCAGCAGTTTTTGGGACCGCGATACCTACGAGCAGTACTTC
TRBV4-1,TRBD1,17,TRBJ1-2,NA,CASSQDLWTGGKYGYTF,TGCGCCAGCAGCCAAGATCTGTGGACAGGGGGCAAGTATGGCTACACCTTC
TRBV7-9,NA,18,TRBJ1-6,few,CASSLPIIRDSYNSPLHF,TGTGCCAGCAGCTTACCGATCATAAGGGATTCCTATAATTCACCCCTCCACTTT
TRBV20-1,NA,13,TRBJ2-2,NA,CSAPSVNTGELFF,TGCAGTGCTCCCTCGGTTAACACCGGGGAGCTGTTTTTT
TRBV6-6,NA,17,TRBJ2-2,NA,CASSYLPNSDDTGELFF,TGTGCCAGCAGTTACCTCCCCAATTCGGATGACACCGGGGAGCTGTTTTTT
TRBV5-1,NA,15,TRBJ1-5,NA,CASSLGVGGNQPQHF,TGCGCCAGCAGCCTGGGCGTTGGGGGCAATCAGCCCCAGCATTTT
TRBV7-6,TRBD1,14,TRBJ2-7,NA,CASSPLTGGREQYF,TGTGCCAGCAGCCCTTTGACAGGGGGCCGTGAGCAGTACTTC
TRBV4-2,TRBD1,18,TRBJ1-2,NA,CASSQELGTAVSNYGYTF,TGTGCCAGCAGCCAAGAATTAGGGACAGCTGTAAGTAACTATGGCTACACCTTC
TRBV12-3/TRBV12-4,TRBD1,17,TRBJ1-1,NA,CASSIWPTGVGDTEAFF,TGTGCCAGCTCAATATGGCCTACAGGGGTTGGGGACACTGAAGCTTTCTTT
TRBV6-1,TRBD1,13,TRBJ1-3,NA,CASLGQGGNTIYF,TGTGCCAGCTTAGGACAGGGTGGAAACACCATATATTTT
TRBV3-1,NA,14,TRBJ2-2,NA,CASSFRSNTGELFF,TGTGCCAGCAGCTTCAGATCTAACACCGGGGAGCTGTTTTTT
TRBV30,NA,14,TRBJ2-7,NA,CAWSFSSGLYEQYF,TGTGCCTGGAGTTTTTCAAGCGGGCTCTACGAGCAGTACTTC